This T cell receptor beta chain was profiled in a study of regulatory T cells in long-lasting Graves disease. In building TCR beta libraries, iRepertoire HTBI primers were used together with Arm-PCR of CDR3 regions. TCRdb recomputed calls from the multiplex PCR reads with MiXCR, one row per CDR3 protein. The repertoire includes over 500,000 distinct CDR3 sequences, approximately 15% of them detected once, and more than 15% sits in the top ten. V was clipped by 2 bases and J by 6 bases; unmatched bases: 5. CDR1 MDHEN and CDR2 SYDVKM come from the germline V gene. This CDR3 is 14 amino acids long. This clonotype was observed at least ten times. Stated time point: newly diagnosed GD, antithyroid drugs for less than 3 months. Scientists built the TCR library using RNA that was extracted from PBMCs. The same sample was also used in a study of T cells in Graves' hyperthyroidism and ophthalmopathy.

The chain has TRBV28 and TRBJ1-1; 8 nucleotides align to TRBD1. This TCR was recovered from a woman aged 30 to 39 with Graves disease. This sample comprised peripheral blood mononuclear cells (PBMCs), obtained at new diagnosis, from a patient treated with antithyroid drugs. The CDR3 region is CASSLTTGGSEAFF. CDR3 in DNA: TGTGCCAGCAGTTTAACTACAGGGGGGTCTGAAGCTTTCTTT.